The present T cell receptor (beta chain) was sequenced within a study of early T cells in non-severe SARS-CoV-2 infection (dated by TCRdb to 2020 to 2022). Notes on the research overall: TCR sequencing used bulk RNA from unsorted whole blood, so alpha and beta chains could not be paired. What the work shows at the level of the full study, not this receptor alone: VDJdb matching was skewed toward anti-spike CD8 responses, so virus-specific expansions were likely underestimated and private and CD4 specificities were missed.

The V end loses 5 bases and the J end loses 6 bases, and a stretch of 5 bases separates them. The CDR3 spans 11 residues, from the cysteine through the phenylalanine. Of all the DNA, just the CDR3 is kept, 33 bases in frame from base 1. The germline V gene (reference sequence) gives CDR1 as MNHNY and CDR2 as SVGAGI. The table lists this clonotype with a few counts. Its target antigen remains unknown. Within one base of it there is no much larger clone, and no base qualities were kept. The method behind the library was 5' RACE. This sample was sequenced with a NextSeq 500. To correct for sequencing error and PCR bias, the TCR library protocol tagged individual cDNA molecules with unique molecular identifiers. Sequencing covered both TCR alpha and beta chains, and within each sample the abundances of alpha and beta sequences were tightly co-correlated. In the source study's methods: Decombinator V4 was used to annotate TCR sequences for V gene, J gene and CDR3. Expanded TCRs were defined as changing significantly between any two time points under a Poisson model with p below 0.0001. TCR abundances were normalised to the total number of TCRs sequenced per sample and were expressed as counts per million. TRAV1-2 paired with TRAJ12, TRAJ20 or TRAJ33 defined MAIT TCRs, while TRAV10 paired with TRAJ18 defined iNKT TCRs. VDJdb, accessed 1 November 2021, was searched for CMV, EBV and SARS-CoV-2 annotated TCRs, excluding TCRs annotated for multiple antigens. TCRdb's own reprocessing of the public reads used fastp at Q25 and MiXCR and kept productive beta chains. Each CDR3 protein gets just one entry, which takes the most common genes and DNA from the rows behind it. These V and J calls rely on TCRdb rather than the paper's analysis. The sample table shows around 40,000 distinct CDR3 sequences, and about a tenth are seen once. Approximately 8.7% of the sample goes to the ten largest clones.

Set within a cohort of healthcare workers in London, UK, this nested case-control study involved weekly PCR testing of nasopharyngeal swabs along with blood sampling. Healthcare workers were recruited during the week of the UK lockdown, between 23 and 31 March 2020, and followed weekly for up to 16 weeks. The V and J genes are TRBV6-6 and TRBJ2-1; no D gene can be assigned with confidence. This TCR was sampled from an adult who was a healthcare worker with PCR-confirmed SARS-CoV-2 infection or an uninfected control (not recorded which). Sequenced: whole blood. The CDR3: CASSLSNEQFF. The nucleotide sequence reads as follows: TGTGCCAGCAGTCTCTCCAATGAGCAGTTCTTC.